This T cell receptor (beta chain) was identified in a study of T cell clones after liver transplantation. Study details: TCRbeta sequencing after a pre-transplant mixed lymphocyte reaction identified graft-donor-reactive clones, later tracked in post-transplant blood. Subjects received no induction therapy and standard immunosuppression until randomization at 12-24 months post-transplant. At least one year of complete immunosuppression withdrawal without enzymes over twice normal defined tolerance. Overall study results and limits: In a couple of subjects, few donor cells limited the measurable donor-reactive repertoire.

The CDR3 is 13 amino acids. V was cut by 3 bases and J by 9 bases, with 12 bases left in between. The germline gives CDR1 SGHAT, CDR2 FQDESV (reference sequence). Only in-frame clones appear in the TCRdb table, and some are missing; sequencing was by immunoSEQ multiplex PCR. The repertoire holds about 68,000 clones, with more than 85% as singletons. A word on this clone: Its matching antigen is unknown.

This receptor was identified in a human patient who received a liver transplant. Certain T cells may be donor cells from the graft. V and J are TRBV11-1 and TRBJ2-4; TRBD2 might be the D (6 bases). Sequencing used CD4+ T cells from blood, obtained roughly 26 months after liver transplant. CDR3 sequence (DNA): TGTGCCAGCAGCTTCAAGGGAGGCGGCATTCAGTACTTC. This encodes CASSFKGGGIQYF.